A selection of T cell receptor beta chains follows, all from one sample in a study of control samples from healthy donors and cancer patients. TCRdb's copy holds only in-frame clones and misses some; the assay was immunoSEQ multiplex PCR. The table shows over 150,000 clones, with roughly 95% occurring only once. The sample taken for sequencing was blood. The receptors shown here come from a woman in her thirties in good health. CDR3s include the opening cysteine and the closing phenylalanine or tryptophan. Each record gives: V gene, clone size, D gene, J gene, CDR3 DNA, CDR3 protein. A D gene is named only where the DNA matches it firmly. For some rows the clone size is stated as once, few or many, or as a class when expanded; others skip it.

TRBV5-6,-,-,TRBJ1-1,TGTGCCAGCAGCTTGGGCCAGGGGACGAGAGCTTTCTTT,CASSLGQGTRAFF
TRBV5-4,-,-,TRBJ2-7,TGTGCCAGCAGCTTGCCGAACTACGAGCAGTACTTC,CASSLPNYEQYF
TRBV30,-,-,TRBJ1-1,TGTGCCTGGAGTGCCACGGGCAGGGGCCGATTTAACGCTGAAGCTTTCTTT,CAWSATGRGRFNAEAFF
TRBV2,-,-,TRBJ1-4,TGTGCCAGCAGTGAATGGGGGATTAATGAAAAACTGTTTTTT,CASSEWGINEKLFF
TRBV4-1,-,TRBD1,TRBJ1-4,TGCGCCAGCAGCCAAGTGTCCGGGACAGAAAATGAAAAACTGTTTTTT,CASSQVSGTENEKLFF
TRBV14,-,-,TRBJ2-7,TGTGCCAGCAGCTACAGGGGGGGACATGGTAGGAACTACGAGCAGTACTTC,CASSYRGGHGRNYEQYF
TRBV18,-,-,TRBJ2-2,TGTGCCAGCTCACCACAGTCAGTTAACACCGGGGAGCTGTTTTTT,CASSPQSVNTGELFF
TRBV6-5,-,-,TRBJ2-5,TGTGCCAGCAGTTTGACAGTGAAGACAGAGACCCAGTACTTC,CASSLTVKTETQYF
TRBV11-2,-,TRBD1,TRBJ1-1,TGTGCCAGCAGCATTAACAGGGGGCAGACTGAAGCTTTCTTT,CASSINRGQTEAFF
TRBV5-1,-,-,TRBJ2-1,TGCGCCAGCAGCCCAAGCGTCGTCGCGAGCGAGAATGAGCAGTTCTTC,CASSPSVVASENEQFF
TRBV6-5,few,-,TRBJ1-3,TGTGCCAGCAGTCGGACCAGGGCTGACGGAAACACCATATATTTT,CASSRTRADGNTIYF
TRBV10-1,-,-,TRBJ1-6,TGCGCCAGCAGTGAGACCCCGGACCCGGAAGTCCCCTATAATTCACCCCTCCACTTT,CASSETPDPEVPYNSPLHF
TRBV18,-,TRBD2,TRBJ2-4,TGTGCCAGCTCACCACCGGGGCTAGCGGGGGGACTAGCCAAAAACATTCAGTACTTC,CASSPPGLAGGLAKNIQYF
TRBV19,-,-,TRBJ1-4,TGTGCCAGTAGTATAGGTGGGGGCTCTGAAAAACTGTTTTTT,CASSIGGGSEKLFF
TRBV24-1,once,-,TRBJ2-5,TGTGCCACCAGTGATCCTGCGCAGGGCCAAGAGACCCAGTACTTC,CATSDPAQGQETQYF
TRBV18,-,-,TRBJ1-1,TGTGCCAGCTCACCTCGGGGGATAAATACTGAAGCTTTCTTT,CASSPRGINTEAFF
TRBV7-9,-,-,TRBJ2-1,TGTGCCAGCAGCTTAGCAAGGGCCTACAATGAGCAGTTCTTC,CASSLARAYNEQFF
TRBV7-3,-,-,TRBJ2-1,TGTGCCAGCAGCTTATCGGACTACAATGAGCAGTTCTTC,CASSLSDYNEQFF
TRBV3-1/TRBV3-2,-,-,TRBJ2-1,TGTGCCAGCAGCCACGGGAGAAGCGGCGATGAGCAGTTCTTC,CASSHGRSGDEQFF
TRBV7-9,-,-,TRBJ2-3,TGTGCCAGCAGCCGTGGAATAGATACGCAGTATTTT,CASSRGIDTQYF
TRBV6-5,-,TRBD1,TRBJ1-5,TGTGCCAGCAGTCAGACAGGGGGAGGTCAGCCCCAGCATTTT,CASSQTGGGQPQHF
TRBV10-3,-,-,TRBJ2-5,TGTGCCATCAGTGACGTCCAAGAGACCCAGTACTTC,CAISDVQETQYF
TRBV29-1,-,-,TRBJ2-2,TGCAGCGTTGGACAGCAAATCACCGGGGAGCTGTTTTTT,CSVGQQITGELFF
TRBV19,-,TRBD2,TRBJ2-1,TGTGCCAGTAGTCCGACTAGCGGGAGCACTGAGCAGTTCTTC,CASSPTSGSTEQFF
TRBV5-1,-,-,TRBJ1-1,TGCGCCAGCAGCTTGGGGGATGAGGGCACTGAAGCTTTCTTT,CASSLGDEGTEAFF
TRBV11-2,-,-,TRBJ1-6,TGTGCCAGCAGCTTGATTTCGAGTTTGCCGGCACCCCTCCACTTT,CASSLISSLPAPLHF
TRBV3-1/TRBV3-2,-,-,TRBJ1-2,TGTGCCAGCAGCCAAGGTGCGGACTTCGCCTATGGCTACACCTTC,CASSQGADFAYGYTF
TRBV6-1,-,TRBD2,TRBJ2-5,TGTGCCAGCAGTGACCCGACTAGCGGGCAAGAGACCCAGTACTTC,CASSDPTSGQETQYF
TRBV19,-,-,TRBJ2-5,TGTGCCAGTAGTACCGGGAAAGAGACCCAGTACTTC,CASSTGKETQYF
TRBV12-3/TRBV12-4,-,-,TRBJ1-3,TGTGCCAGCAGTTTACTGTCTGGAAACACCATATATTTT,CASSLLSGNTIYF
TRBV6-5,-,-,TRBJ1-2,TGTGCCAGCAGTTTGGCAGGGGATGTTGTTAGCGGCTACACCTTC,CASSLAGDVVSGYTF
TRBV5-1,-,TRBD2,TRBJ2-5,TGCGCCAGCAGCTTAAAGCTAGCGGGGCTTGGATGGGAGACCCAGTACTTC,CASSLKLAGLGWETQYF
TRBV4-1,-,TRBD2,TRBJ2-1,TGCGCCAGCAGCCCGGGGACTAGCGGGAGGCTACTCAATGAGCAGTTCTTC,CASSPGTSGRLLNEQFF
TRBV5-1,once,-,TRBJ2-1,TGCGCCAGCAGCTTGAGAGGGATGGATGAGCAGTTCTTC,CASSLRGMDEQFF
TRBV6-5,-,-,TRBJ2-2,TGTGCCAGCAGTTACTCGCGACAGTACACCGGGGAGCTGTTTTTT,CASSYSRQYTGELFF
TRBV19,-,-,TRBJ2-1,TGTGCCAGTAGTATTTTAGCACCCAATGAGCAGTTCTTC,CASSILAPNEQFF
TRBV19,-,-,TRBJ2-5,TGTGCCAGTAGTAAACGACAGACGTCACAAGAGACCCAGTACTTC,CASSKRQTSQETQYF
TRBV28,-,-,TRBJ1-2,TGTGCCAGCAGCACCGGGACACGTCTGGGTGGCTACACCTTC,CASSTGTRLGGYTF
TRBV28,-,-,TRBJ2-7,TGTGCCAGCAGTCCCGACTGGAAGAGCTCCTACGAGCAGTACTTC,CASSPDWKSSYEQYF
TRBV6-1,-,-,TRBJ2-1,TGTGCCAGCAGTGAAATTACAGGGATAGGGTCCTACAATGAGCAGTTCTTC,CASSEITGIGSYNEQFF
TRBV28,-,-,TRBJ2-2,TGTGCCAGCAGAACCCTAGGTCCGGGCACCGGGGAGCTGTTTTTT,CASRTLGPGTGELFF
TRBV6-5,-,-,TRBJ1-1,TGTGCCAGCAGTTACTCGCGGCGATTGAACACTGAAGCTTTCTTT,CASSYSRRLNTEAFF
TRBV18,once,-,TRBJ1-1,TGTGCCAGCTCACCCCAATTAGGCACTGAAGCTTTCTTT,CASSPQLGTEAFF
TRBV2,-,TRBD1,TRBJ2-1,TGTGCCACCTCCGAGGACAGGGGAATTCGGGATGAGCAGTTCTTC,CATSEDRGIRDEQFF
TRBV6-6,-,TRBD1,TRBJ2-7,TGTGCCAGCAGTTACTATGGACAGGGCCACGTTATGTTC,CASSYYGQGHVMF
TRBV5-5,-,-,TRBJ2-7,TGTGCCAGCAGCTTGGTAAATCCCTACGAGCAGTACTTC,CASSLVNPYEQYF
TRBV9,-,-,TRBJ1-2,TGTGCCAGCAGCTCGCGGCCCCAGAATGGCTACACCTTC,CASSSRPQNGYTF
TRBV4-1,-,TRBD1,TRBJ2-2,TGCGCCAGCAGCCACAAACCACAGGGGGCGGGCAACACCGGGGAGCTGTTTTTT,CASSHKPQGAGNTGELFF
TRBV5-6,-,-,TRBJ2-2,TGTGCCAGCAGCTTATCCGGAAACACCGGGGAGCTGTTTTTT,CASSLSGNTGELFF
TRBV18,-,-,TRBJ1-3,TGTGCCAGCCGACAGTTATCTGGAAACACCATATATTTT,CASRQLSGNTIYF
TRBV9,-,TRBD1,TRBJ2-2,TGTGCCAGCAGCGTAGACAGGGGCTCAAGGGAGGAGCTGTTTTTT,CASSVDRGSREELFF
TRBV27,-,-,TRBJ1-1,TGTGCCAGCAGTTTGTGGGGGAGACATGATCGGGCAAACACTGAAGCTTTCTTT,CASSLWGRHDRANTEAFF
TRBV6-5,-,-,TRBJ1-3,TGTGCCAGCACCCCCTCCCGGACGGCTGGAAACACCATATATTTT,CASTPSRTAGNTIYF
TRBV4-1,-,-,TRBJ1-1,TGCGCCAGCAGCCAAGTAAGGGACACTGAAGCTTTCTTT,CASSQVRDTEAFF
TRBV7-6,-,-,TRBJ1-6,TGTGCCAGCAGCCGGAAAGGAGAGGTTTTAAGGTCCTATAATTCACCCCTCCACTTT,CASSRKGEVLRSYNSPLHF
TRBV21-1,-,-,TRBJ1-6,TGTGCCAGCAGCAAAGACGGCAGGGTAAATTCACCCCTCCACTTT,CASSKDGRVNSPLHF
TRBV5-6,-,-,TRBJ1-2,TGTGCCAGCAGCTTGGTTAGAAACAGTGATATCTATGGCTACACCTTC,CASSLVRNSDIYGYTF
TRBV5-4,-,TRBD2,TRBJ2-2,TGTGCCAGCAGCCGAGGGACTAGCGGGAGGGGGACCGGGGAGCTGTTTTTT,CASSRGTSGRGTGELFF
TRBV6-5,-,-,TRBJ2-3,TGTGCCAGCAGACCCGGCAGAAGCACAGATACGCAGTATTTT,CASRPGRSTDTQYF
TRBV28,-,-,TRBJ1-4,TGTGCCAGCAGGAGCCAGGGGGAAAAACTGTTTTTT,CASRSQGEKLFF